Listed here is a single T cell receptor (beta chain). Antigen: not known. The data derive from a study of CXCR3-negative and CXCR3-positive naive CD8 T cells. Study-wide context: Roughly 135 million TRB reads were obtained overall (about 1.5 +/- 0.3 million per library). The study's findings and limits: Naive CXCR3-positive cells had TRB CDR3s more hydrophobic than those of CXCR3-negative naive cells.

Germline V gene sequence: CDR1 MNHEY, CDR2 SVGAGI. This CDR3 contains 14 residues. The libraries of TRB cDNA were prepared using 5' RACE with UMI labels. Reanalyzing the 5' RACE reads, TCRdb keeps one entry per CDR3 protein, without DNA. The repertoire table contains 150,000 to 180,000 distinct CDR3 sequences. The sequenced sample was naive CXCR3+ CD8+ T cells from blood. Noted subset: CD45RO-CCR7+CD27+CD95- naive CD8+ T cells expressing CXCR3 (TNR3+). The chain employs TRBV6-5 and TRBJ2-1; the TCRdb D gene call, TRBD2, has no DNA to confirm it. The TCR was taken from a human donor in good health. Some clones in this sample may be carry-over from other donors' samples. This chain's CDR3 is CASTKGWSYNEQFF.